This T cell receptor beta chain was profiled in a study of PD-1 blockade in classical Hodgkin lymphoma. Exposure to brentuximab vedotin varied, and each patient had relapsed following autologous stem cell transplantation. Complete response, partial response or progressive disease was recorded as best response. The table came from immunoSEQ multiplex PCR; TCRdb's copy has only in-frame clones and leaves some out. This sample yields 30,000 or so clones, of which over 70% are seen a single time; almost 4% belongs to the top ten. Study-wide findings and caveats: For complete responders, baseline diversity was comparable to that of newly diagnosed patients.

Trimming took off 3 bases at V and 8 bases at J, with 14 bases between the two ends. This CDR3 has 14 residues. Germline loops: CDR1 GTSNPN, CDR2 SVGIG (reference sequence). As for this clone: Its antigen remains unknown.

The V and J genes are TRBV30 and TRBJ1-6; maybe TRBD1 (5 bases). The sample here was peripheral blood mononuclear cells (PBMCs), taken before the second cycle of nivolumab. This receptor was identified in a human donor with classical Hodgkin lymphoma. The CDR3 coding sequence is TGTGCCTGGAGCGCGGGACGGTGGGATTCACCCCTCCACTTT. This encodes CAWSAGRWDSPLHF.